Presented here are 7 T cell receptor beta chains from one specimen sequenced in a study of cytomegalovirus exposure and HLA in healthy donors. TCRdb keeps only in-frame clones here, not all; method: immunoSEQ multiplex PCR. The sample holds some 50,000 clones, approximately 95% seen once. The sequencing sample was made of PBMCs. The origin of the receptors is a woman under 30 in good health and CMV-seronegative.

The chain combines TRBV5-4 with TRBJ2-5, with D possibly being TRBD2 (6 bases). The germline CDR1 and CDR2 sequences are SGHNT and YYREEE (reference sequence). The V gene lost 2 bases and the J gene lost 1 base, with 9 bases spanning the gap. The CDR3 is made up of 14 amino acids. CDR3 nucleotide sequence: TGTGCCAGCAGCTTTCCCGGGGGCCAAGAGACCCAGTACTTC. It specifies CASSFPGGQETQYF. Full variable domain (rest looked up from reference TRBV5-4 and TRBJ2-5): ETGVTQSPTHLIKTRGQQVTLRCSSQSGHNTVSWYQQALGQGPQFIFQYYREEENGRGNFPPRFSGLQFPNYSSELNVNALELDDSALYLCASSFPGGQETQYFGPGTRLLVL.

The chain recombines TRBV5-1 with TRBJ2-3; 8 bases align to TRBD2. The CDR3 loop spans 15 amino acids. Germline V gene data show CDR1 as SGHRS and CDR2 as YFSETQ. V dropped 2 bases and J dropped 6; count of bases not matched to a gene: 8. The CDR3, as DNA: TGCGCCAGCAGCTTAATTGAGCGGGAGACGGATACGCAGTATTTT. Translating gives CASSLIERETDTQYF.

CDR3 loop: CASSFSVGAPETQYF. CDR3 bases: TGTGCCAGCAGCTTTTCGGTGGGAGCTCCGGAGACCCAGTACTTC. The chain employs TRBV7-7 and TRBJ2-5, with D tentatively TRBD2 (5 bases). V lost 3 bases to trimming and J lost 5 bases, with 16 bases between them. Germline V gene data show CDR1 as SSHAT and CDR2 as FNYEAQ (reference sequence). The CDR3 covers 15 residues.

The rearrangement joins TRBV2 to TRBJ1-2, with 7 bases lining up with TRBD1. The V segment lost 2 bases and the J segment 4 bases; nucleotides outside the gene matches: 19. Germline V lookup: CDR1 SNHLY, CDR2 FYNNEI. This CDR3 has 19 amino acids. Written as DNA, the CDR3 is TGTGCCAGCAGTGAAAACGCTCACCGGGACAGATTATGGGGCTATGGCTACACCTTC. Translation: CASSENAHRDRLWGYGYTF. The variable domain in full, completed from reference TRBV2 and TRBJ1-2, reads EPEVTQTPSHQVTQMGQEVILRCVPISNHLYFYWYRQILGQKVEFLVSFYNNEISEKSEIFDDQFSVERPDGSNFTLKIRSTKLEDSAMYFCASSENAHRDRLWGYGYTFGSGTRLTVV.

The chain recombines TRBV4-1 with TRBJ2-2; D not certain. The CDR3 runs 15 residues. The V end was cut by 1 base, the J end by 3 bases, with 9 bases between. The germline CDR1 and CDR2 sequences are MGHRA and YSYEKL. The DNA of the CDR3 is TGCGCCAGCAGCCAAGTAGAACGGGACACCGGGGAGCTGTTTTTT. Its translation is CASSQVERDTGELFF.

The DNA for the CDR3 is TGTGCCGGAGCAGCCGGGACATCCGCGTCCTACGAGCAGTACTTC. Its protein is CAGAAGTSASYEQYF. This chain connects TRBV6-1 to TRBJ2-7; possible D gene TRBD1, 6 bases. Between the trimmed V and J ends, which lost 11 bases and 1 base, there was a span of 21 bases. The CDR3 has 15 residues. Germline assignment: CDR1 MNHNS and CDR2 SASEGT.

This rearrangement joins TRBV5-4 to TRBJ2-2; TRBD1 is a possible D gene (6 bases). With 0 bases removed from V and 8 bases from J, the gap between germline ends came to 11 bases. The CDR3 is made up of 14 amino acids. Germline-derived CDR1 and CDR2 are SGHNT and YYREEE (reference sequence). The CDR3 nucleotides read TGTGCCAGCAGCTTGGAAACAGGGAGTGGGGAGCTGTTTTTT. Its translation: CASSLETGSGELFF.